This passage covers 13 T cell receptor beta chains from one sample sequenced in a study of blood T cell repertoires in COVID-19. The table came from immunoSEQ multiplex PCR; TCRdb's copy has only in-frame clones and leaves some out. The sample lists about 140,000 clones, over 65% seen once, with 16% in the top ten. What was sequenced was peripheral blood. The origin of the receptors is a man in his fifties with acute or convalescent COVID-19.

J is TRBJ2-3 and V is TRBV7-9; 9 bases map to TRBD1. Germline values: CDR1 SEHNR, CDR2 FQNEAQ (reference sequence). With V trimmed by 5 bases and J by 5 bases, 8 bases remained unmatched. The CDR3 sequence is 15 residues long. The CDR3 sequence: CASSDRGDPEDTQYF. CDR3 in DNA: TGTGCCAGCAGCGACAGGGGGGACCCGGAAGATACGCAGTATTTT.

The chain couples TRBV6-5 to TRBJ2-7; 9 positions match TRBD1. Trimming cost V 6 bases and J 2 bases; bases outside gene matches: 5. The CDR3 runs to 14 residues. From germline, CDR1 is MNHEY and CDR2 SVGAGI. The CDR3 DNA reads TGTGCCAGCAGGCCGGGACAGGGTACCTACGAGCAGTACTTC. This encodes CASRPGQGTYEQYF.

V is TRBV19 and J is TRBJ2-1, with 11 positions matching TRBD1. The V segment lost 6 bases and the J segment 5 bases; nucleotides outside the gene matches: 3. CDR3 length equals 14 residues. Germline CDR1 and CDR2: LNHDA and SQIVND (reference sequence). The DNA of the CDR3 is TGTGCCAGTAGGGACAGGGGGCAGAACAATGAGCAGTTCTTC. Translated: CASRDRGQNNEQFF. Full variable domain (rest looked up from reference TRBV19 and TRBJ2-1): DGGITQSPKYLFRKEGQNVTLSCEQNLNHDAMYWYRQDPGQGLRLIYYSQIVNDFQKGDIAEGYSVSREKKESFPLTVTSAQKNPTAFYLCASRDRGQNNEQFFGPGTRLTVL.

This clone came up once. The genes are TRBV5-1 and TRBJ2-2, with D perhaps matching TRBD1 (6 bases). Germline-derived CDR1 and CDR2 are SGHRS and YFSETQ. CDR3 length: 14 residues. V was pared by 0 bases and J by 5 bases, with 8 bases between. CDR3 region: CASSLEGETGELFF. In DNA, the CDR3 is TGCGCCAGCAGCTTGGAGGGGGAGACCGGGGAGCTGTTTTTT.

This clone was recorded a few times. The chain has TRBV9 and TRBJ2-1; possible D gene TRBD1, 6 bases. This CDR3 has 15 residues. V was pared by 4 bases and J by 8 bases, with 19 bases between. Germline assignment: CDR1 SGDLS and CDR2 YYNGEE. The chain's CDR3 is CASSPRVGAKDEQFF. The CDR3 bases are TGTGCCAGCAGCCCCCGAGTGGGGGCCAAGGATGAGCAGTTCTTC.

This chain connects TRBV24-1 to TRBJ2-7, with 9 bases matching TRBD1. Germline V gene sequence: CDR1 KGHDR, CDR2 SFDVKD. The CDR3 contains 13 residues. The V and J ends lost 5 bases and 5 bases, in that order; junction bases with no gene match: 3. The CDR3 protein is CATSGTGEDEQYV. DNA for the CDR3: TGTGCCACCAGTGGGACAGGGGAAGACGAGCAGTACGTC.

The chain uses TRBV3-1 (or the pseudogene TRBV3-2) and TRBJ1-4; possibly TRBD1 for D (5 bases). The CDR3 totals 15 residues. CDR1 is LGHDT, CDR2 YNNKEL, per germline (reference sequence). V lost 4 bases to trimming and J lost 4 bases, with 13 bases between them. In DNA, the CDR3 is TGTGCCAGCAGCCCAAACAGGTTTAATAATGAAAAACTGTTTTTT. This gives the protein CASSPNRFNNEKLFF.

This clone has more than one count but fewer than ten. The chain is built from TRBV11-2 and TRBJ2-1; D may be TRBD2 (5 bases). This CDR3 contains 14 residues. Germline loops: CDR1 SGHAT, CDR2 FQNNGV. The ends were cut back, 4 bases at V and 6 bases at J, with 13 bases in the middle. Here the CDR3 reads CASSSPRRGNEQFF. Written as DNA, the CDR3 is TGTGCCAGCAGCTCCCCCCGTCGGGGCAATGAGCAGTTCTTC.

The J gene is TRBJ1-2, the V gene TRBV21-1; TRBD1, the table's D call, lacks a check against the DNA. TRBV21-1 is recorded as a pseudogene. The length of the CDR3 is 16 residues. The CDR3 protein is CASSKVGRQGSYGYTF. The DNA for the CDR3 is TGTGCCAGCAGCAAAGTAGGACGTCAGGGAAGCTATGGCTACACCTTC.

The chain links TRBV2 to TRBJ2-3; 8 nucleotides line up with TRBD2. The CDR3 spans 15 residues. The J segment lost 2 bases and the V segment lost 7 bases, leaving 8 bases of the junction unmatched. Germline assignment: CDR1 SNHLY and CDR2 FYNNEI. Here the CDR3 DNA reads TGTGCCAGCACGACTCGCGGGGGGAACACAGATACGCAGTATTTT. Translating it yields CASTTRGGNTDTQYF.

This clone was seen more than once but under ten times. The rearrangement uses TRBV20-1 and TRBJ2-2, with D possibly TRBD1 on 6 matching bases. V was shortened by 6 bases and J by 6 bases, with 8 bases between the two germline ends. CDR3 size: 11 residues. CDR1 and CDR2 (germline): DFQATT, SNEGSKA (reference sequence). The CDR3 reads CSAHRAGELFF. CDR3 sequence (DNA): TGCAGTGCACACAGGGCCGGGGAGCTGTTTTTT.

This chain links TRBV5-1 with TRBJ2-5; TRBD2 aligns across 10 bases. This CDR3 is built from 18 residues. Germline values: CDR1 SGHRS, CDR2 YFSETQ. J was trimmed by 1 base and V by 1 base; bases with no gene match: 10. CDR3 nucleotides: TGCGCCAGCAGCTTGATGGGATTGGCTAGCGGGGGCCAAGAGACCCAGTACTTC. It specifies CASSLMGLASGGQETQYF.

CDR3 bases: TGCAGCGTTGAACGGCAGGGAAGTAGCTATGGCTACACCTTC. It encodes CSVERQGSSYGYTF. The V and J genes are TRBV29-1 and TRBJ1-2; weak D call: TRBD1 (5 bases). The CDR3 contains 14 residues. Germline V gene data show CDR1 as SQVTM and CDR2 as ANQGSEA. Deletions cut 2 bases from V and 4 bases from J, with 14 bases between.